Here is one T cell receptor (beta chain) with its context. The sample comes from a study of T-cell reconstitution after alpha-beta-depleted transplantation in children. The CDR3 is 16 residues long. CDR1 is SGHRS and CDR2 is YFSETQ in the germline V gene. V was pared by 2 bases and J by 7 bases, with 19 bases between. Unique molecular identifiers were incorporated when the TCRbeta library was constructed. TCRdb re-called the PCR reads through MiXCR, storing one row per CDR3 protein. The sample has some 500,000 distinct CDR3 sequences; approximately 16% are singletons. This receptor was obtained from a human donor who donated a stem cell graft to a child with acute lymphoblastic leukemia. The sequences come from PBMCs from the stem cell graft donor, collected from the stem cell graft. The chain is built from TRBV5-1 and TRBJ2-1; D is possibly TRBD1 or TRBD2 (6 bases each). The CDR3 DNA reads as TGCGCCAGCAGCTTCCCACAGGGCGGGGCGGGGAATGAGCAGTTCTTC. This encodes CASSFPQGGAGNEQFF.